This TCR beta chain comes out of a study of cytomegalovirus exposure and HLA in healthy donors. Use of 60 Vbeta and 13 Jbeta primers characterized the PCR. Here immunoSEQ multiplex PCR was the method, and the copy in TCRdb shows in-frame clones only, minus some. The data show under 250,000 clones, around four fifths seen once. The sequence was obtained from a male donor in good health and CMV-seronegative. The specimen sequenced was PBMCs.

CDR3 residues: CASSIPGDGGEAFF. CDR3 nucleotide sequence: TGTGCCAGTAGTATTCCAGGGGATGGGGGTGAAGCTTTCTTT. This chain joins TRBV19 and TRBJ1-1, with D possibly matching TRBD1 (6 bases). The CDR3 runs 14 residues. V was pared by 3 bases and J by 7 bases, with 15 bases between. Germline CDR1 LNHDA, CDR2 SQIVND (reference sequence).